The rows below give T cell receptor beta chains drawn from one sample of a study of CD8 T cells in ankylosing spondylitis. TCRdb used MiXCR to reprocess the 5' RACE reads, holding one entry per CDR3 protein. The sample contains 300,000 to 400,000 distinct CDR3 sequences, 20% to 25% of which appear only once. The sequenced sample consisted of blood, either unsorted or a sorted T cell fraction (not recorded which). The receptor set was obtained from a male donor with ankylosing spondylitis. Each CDR3 is given with its conserved first and last residue. The order of the fields is CDR3 protein, CDR3 DNA, D gene, J gene, clone size, V gene. A D gene is named only where the DNA matches it firmly. Size is stated for part of the rows, as once, few or many counts, or as a class when the clone is expanded.

CASSLVINSGANVLTF TGCGCCAGCAGCTTGGTAATCAACTCTGGGGCCAACGTCCTGACTTTC . TRBJ2-6 . TRBV5-1
CASSVRLAAFF TGTGCCAGCAGTGTTCGATTAGCAGCTTTCTTT . TRBJ1-1 once TRBV2
CASSTHPRQTNYGYTF TGTGCCAGCAGCACCCACCCCCGTCAGACCAACTATGGCTACACCTTC . TRBJ1-2 few TRBV14
CSVESTYEQYF TGCAGCGTCGAGAGTACCTACGAGCAGTACTTC . TRBJ2-7 many TRBV29-1
CASSPTRDNYEQYF TGTGCCAGCTCACCGACCCGGGACAACTACGAGCAGTACTTC . TRBJ2-7 . TRBV18
CSVEDRDRAMDEQFF TGCAGCGTTGAAGACCGGGACAGGGCTATGGATGAGCAGTTCTTC TRBD1 TRBJ2-1 . TRBV29-1
CSASITGVTGELFF TGCAGTGCTAGTATAACGGGAGTCACCGGGGAGCTGTTTTTT . TRBJ2-2 few TRBV20-1
CASRSSGGTGELFF TGTGCCAGCAGGTCGTCTGGGGGCACCGGGGAGCTGTTTTTT . TRBJ2-2 few TRBV12-3/TRBV12-4
CACSRTSGRGTDTQYF TGTGCCTGCAGCCGTACTAGCGGGAGAGGTACAGATACGCAGTATTTT TRBD2 TRBJ2-3 . TRBV6-1
CASSPNYGETQYF TGTGCCAGCTCACCGAATTATGGGGAGACCCAGTACTTC . TRBJ2-5 . TRBV18
CASSYSSGESTDTQYF TGTGCCAGCAGTTACTCCAGCGGGGAAAGCACAGATACGCAGTATTTT TRBD2 TRBJ2-3 . TRBV6-2/TRBV6-3
CATRRPSGTDEQFF TGTGCCACACGCCGGCCTAGCGGGACTGATGAGCAGTTCTTC TRBD2 TRBJ2-1 . TRBV6-1
CSARDGGRDGNEQFF TGCAGTGCTAGAGATGGCGGGAGGGATGGAAATGAGCAGTTCTTC TRBD2 TRBJ2-1 . TRBV20-1
CATSRDRRGDTQYF TGTGCCACCAGCAGAGACCGACGGGGAGATACGCAGTATTTT . TRBJ2-3 few TRBV15
CAISYRQGSEGETQYF TGTGCCATCAGTTATCGACAGGGCTCTGAGGGGGAGACCCAGTACTTC TRBD1 TRBJ2-5 . TRBV10-3
CASSPWTNSYEQYF TGTGCCAGCTCACCATGGACCAACTCCTACGAGCAGTACTTC . TRBJ2-7 . TRBV18
CSASHKGFSGTGELFF TGCAGTGCTAGTCACAAGGGGTTCAGCGGGACCGGGGAGCTGTTTTTT . TRBJ2-2 . TRBV20-1
CASSYSISGRATNEQFF TGTGCCAGCAGTTACTCGATTAGCGGGAGGGCCACGAATGAGCAGTTCTTC TRBD2 TRBJ2-1 . TRBV6-2/TRBV6-3
CASSVVLAGDGGELFF TGTGCCAGCAGCGTAGTTCTAGCGGGAGACGGCGGGGAGCTGTTTTTT TRBD2 TRBJ2-2 . TRBV9
CASSDAGQDKNTIYF TGTGCCAGCAGTGACGCAGGACAGGATAAAAACACCATATATTTT TRBD1 TRBJ1-3 few TRBV6-4
CASSQGLAGPGRPQYF TGCGCCAGCAGCCAAGGACTAGCGGGGCCAGGAAGGCCGCAGTACTTC TRBD2 TRBJ2-7 few TRBV4-1
CASSLMGLAGGQETQYF TGTGCCAGCAGCTTGATGGGTCTAGCGGGAGGACAAGAGACCCAGTACTTC TRBD2 TRBJ2-5 few TRBV7-9
CASSHLGGFGANVLTF TGCGCCAGCAGCCATCTGGGAGGGTTTGGGGCCAACGTCCTGACTTTC TRBD2 TRBJ2-6 few TRBV4-3
CSARDELGNQPQHF TGCAGTGCTAGAGACGAGTTAGGCAATCAGCCCCAGCATTTT . TRBJ1-5 few TRBV20-1
CSASPSVGAFF TGCAGTGCTAGCCCCTCGGTCGGAGCTTTCTTT . TRBJ1-1 . TRBV20-1
CASSVGIGYEQYF TGTGCCAGCAGCGTTGGTATCGGGTACGAGCAGTACTTC . TRBJ2-7 . TRBV9
CASSRTSVSEQFF TGTGCCAGTTCTAGGACTAGCGTGTCTGAGCAGTTCTTC TRBD2 TRBJ2-1 few TRBV24-1
CATSRDQRRRVAYEQYF TGTGCCACCAGCAGAGATCAGAGACGCCGAGTCGCCTACGAGCAGTACTTC . TRBJ2-7 few TRBV15
CSARTPQTRYYEQFF TGCAGTGCTAGAACCCCCCAGACCAGGTACTATGAGCAGTTCTTC . TRBJ2-1 . TRBV20-1
CASSLQGGFYEQYF TGTGCCAGCAGCCTACAGGGTGGATTCTACGAGCAGTACTTC . TRBJ2-7 . TRBV11-2
CASSVPPGASSYNEQFF TGTGCCAGCAGTGTTCCCCCCGGGGCGAGCTCCTACAATGAGCAGTTCTTC . TRBJ2-1 . TRBV2
CASSLSLVSGELFF TGTGCCAGCAGCTTATCGCTAGTATCCGGGGAGCTGTTTTTT . TRBJ2-2 few TRBV7-9
CASTLGAGDPDTQYF TGTGCCAGCACCCTTGGAGCGGGAGACCCAGATACGCAGTATTTT TRBD2 TRBJ2-3 . TRBV11-3
CASSWASGLNNEQFF TGTGCCAGTAGTTGGGCTAGCGGACTTAACAATGAGCAGTTCTTC TRBD2 TRBJ2-1 . TRBV19
CSPKTPYNEQFF TGCAGCCCTAAGACACCATACAATGAGCAGTTCTTC . TRBJ2-1 . TRBV29-1
CATRGTQVGLDNEQFF TGTGCCACGAGAGGGACTCAGGTAGGATTAGACAATGAGCAGTTCTTC . TRBJ2-1 few TRBV10-3
CASSPGHLRTGAYNEQFF TGTGCCAGCAGCCCGGGGCACCTAAGGACAGGGGCCTACAATGAGCAGTTCTTC TRBD1 TRBJ2-1 . TRBV3-1
CASSFGRESYEQYF TGCGCCAGCAGCTTCGGGCGGGAGTCCTACGAGCAGTACTTC TRBD2 TRBJ2-7 few TRBV5-1
CASSRIAGGRDEQFF TGTGCCAGCAGTCGTATAGCGGGAGGGCGCGATGAGCAGTTCTTC TRBD2 TRBJ2-1 few TRBV3-1
CASSPGTGGYSNQPQHF TGTGCCAGCAGTCCCGGGACAGGGGGTTATAGCAATCAGCCCCAGCATTTT TRBD1 TRBJ1-5 . TRBV12-3/TRBV12-4
CATNDRVGEQFF TGTGCCACCAACGACAGGGTTGGTGAGCAGTTCTTC TRBD1 TRBJ2-1 many TRBV24-1
CSVGTSGIYEQYF TGCAGCGTTGGAACTAGCGGGATTTACGAGCAGTACTTC TRBD2 TRBJ2-7 . TRBV29-1